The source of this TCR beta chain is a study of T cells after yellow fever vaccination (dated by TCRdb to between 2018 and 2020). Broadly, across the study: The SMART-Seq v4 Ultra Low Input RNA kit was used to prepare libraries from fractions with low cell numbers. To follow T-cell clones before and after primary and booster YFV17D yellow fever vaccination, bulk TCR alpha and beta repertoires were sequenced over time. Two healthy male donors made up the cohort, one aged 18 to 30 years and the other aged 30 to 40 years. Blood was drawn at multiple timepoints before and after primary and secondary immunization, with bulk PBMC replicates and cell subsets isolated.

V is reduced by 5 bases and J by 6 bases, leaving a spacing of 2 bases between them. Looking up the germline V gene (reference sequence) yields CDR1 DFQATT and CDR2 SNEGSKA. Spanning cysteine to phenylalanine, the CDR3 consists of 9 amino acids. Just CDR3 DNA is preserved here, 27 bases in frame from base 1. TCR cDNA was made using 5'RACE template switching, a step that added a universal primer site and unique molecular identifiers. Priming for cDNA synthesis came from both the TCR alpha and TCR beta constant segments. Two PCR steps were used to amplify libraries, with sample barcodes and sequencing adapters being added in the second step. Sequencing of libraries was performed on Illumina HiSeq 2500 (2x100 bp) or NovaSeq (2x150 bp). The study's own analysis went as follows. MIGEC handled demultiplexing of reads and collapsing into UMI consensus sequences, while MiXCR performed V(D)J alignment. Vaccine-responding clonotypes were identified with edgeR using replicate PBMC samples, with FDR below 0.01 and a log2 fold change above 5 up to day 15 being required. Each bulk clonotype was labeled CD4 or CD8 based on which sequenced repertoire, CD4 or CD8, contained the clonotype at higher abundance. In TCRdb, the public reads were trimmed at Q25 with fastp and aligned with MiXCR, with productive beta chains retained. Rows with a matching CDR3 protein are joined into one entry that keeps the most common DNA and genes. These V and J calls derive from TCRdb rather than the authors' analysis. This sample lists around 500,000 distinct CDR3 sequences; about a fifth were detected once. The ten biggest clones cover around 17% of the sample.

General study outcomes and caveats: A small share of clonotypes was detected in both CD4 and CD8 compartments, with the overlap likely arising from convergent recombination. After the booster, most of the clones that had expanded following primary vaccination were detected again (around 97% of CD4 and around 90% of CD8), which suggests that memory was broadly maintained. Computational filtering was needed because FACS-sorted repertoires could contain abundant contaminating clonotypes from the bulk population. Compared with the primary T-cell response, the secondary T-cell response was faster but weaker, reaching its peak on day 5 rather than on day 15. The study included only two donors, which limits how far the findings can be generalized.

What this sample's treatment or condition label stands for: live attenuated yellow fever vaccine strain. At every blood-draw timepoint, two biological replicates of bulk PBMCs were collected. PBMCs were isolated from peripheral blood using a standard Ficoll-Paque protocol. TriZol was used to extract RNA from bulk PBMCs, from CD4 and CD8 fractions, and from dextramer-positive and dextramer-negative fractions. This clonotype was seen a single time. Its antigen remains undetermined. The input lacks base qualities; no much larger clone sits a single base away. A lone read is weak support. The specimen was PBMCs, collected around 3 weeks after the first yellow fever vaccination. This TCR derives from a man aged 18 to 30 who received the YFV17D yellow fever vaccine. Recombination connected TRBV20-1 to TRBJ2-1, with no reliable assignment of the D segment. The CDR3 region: CSARNEQFF. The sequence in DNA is TGCAGTGCTCGCAATGAGCAGTTCTTC.